This T cell receptor (beta chain) was captured by sequencing in a study of CD8+ T cells in alopecia areata. As for the study in general: Twice a day, 5 to 10 mg of oral tofacitinib was administered to treated patients. Findings and limits, study-wide: Tissue-resident alphabeta T cells belonging to normal skin likewise get sequenced within scalp specimens.

In regard to this clone: Its antigen is still unknown.

Per germline, CDR1 GTSNPN and CDR2 SVGIG (reference sequence). This CDR3 is built from 12 residues. V was pared by 4 bases and J by 6 bases, with 9 bases between. cDNA prepared by RNA extraction and subsequent reverse transcription served as the template for sequencing. The method was immunoSEQ multiplex PCR; TCRdb's version includes in-frame clones alone and lacks a portion of them. The sample lists approximately 59,000 clones; about half were seen once. T lymphocytes (CD4+ and CD8+) were sorted from PBMCs. The specimen comprised CD8+ T cells sorted from blood, sampled at week 0. The clonotype originates from a human donor with alopecia areata. The chain has TRBV30 and TRBJ2-2; no definite D call. The CDR3 is CAWIPAPGELFF. The CDR3 DNA sequence: TGTGCCTGGATCCCGGCCCCCGGGGAGCTGTTTTTT.